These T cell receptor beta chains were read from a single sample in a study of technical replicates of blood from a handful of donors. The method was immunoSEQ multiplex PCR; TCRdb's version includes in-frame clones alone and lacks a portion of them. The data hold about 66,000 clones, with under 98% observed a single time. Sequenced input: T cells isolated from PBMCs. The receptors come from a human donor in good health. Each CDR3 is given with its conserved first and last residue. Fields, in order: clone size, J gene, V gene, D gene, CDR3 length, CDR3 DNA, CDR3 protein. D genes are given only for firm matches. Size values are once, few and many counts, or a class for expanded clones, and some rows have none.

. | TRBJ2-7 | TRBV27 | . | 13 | TGTGCCAGCAGTTTATATTCCGCCTACGAGCAGTACTTC | CASSLYSAYEQYF
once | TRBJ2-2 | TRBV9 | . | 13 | TGTGCCAGCAGCGCAAGAGGGTTCGGGGAGCTGTTTTTT | CASSARGFGELFF
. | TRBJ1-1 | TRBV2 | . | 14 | TGTGCCAGCAGTGAAACGTCAGGGAGGACTGAAGCTTTCTTT | CASSETSGRTEAFF
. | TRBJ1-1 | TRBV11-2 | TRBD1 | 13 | TGTGCCAGCAGCCGGACAGGGGGCACTGAAGCTTTCTTT | CASSRTGGTEAFF
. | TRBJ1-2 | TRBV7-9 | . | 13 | TGTGCCAGCAGCGTACAGGGTAACTATGGCTACACCTTC | CASSVQGNYGYTF
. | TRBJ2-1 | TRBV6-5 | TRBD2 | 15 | TGTGCCAGCAGTTACTTGGGACTAGCGGGAGGCAAGCAGTTCTTC | CASSYLGLAGGKQFF
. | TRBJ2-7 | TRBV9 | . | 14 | TGTGCCAGCAGCGTGGGTTCGAGGGCCTACGAGCAGTACTTC | CASSVGSRAYEQYF
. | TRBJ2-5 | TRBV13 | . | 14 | TGTGCCAGCAGCTTTTCTACAGGGTCGGGGACCCAGTACTTC | CASSFSTGSGTQYF
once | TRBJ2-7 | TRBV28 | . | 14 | TGTGCCAGCAGATCTTGGGGGCTAAACTACGAGCAGTACTTC | CASRSWGLNYEQYF
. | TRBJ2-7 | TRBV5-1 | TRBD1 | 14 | TGCGCCAGCAGCAGCGGACAGGGGATATACGAGCAGTACTTC | CASSSGQGIYEQYF
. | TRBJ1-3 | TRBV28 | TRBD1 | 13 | TGTGCCAGCACCCAGGGGGATCGGAACACCATATATTTT | CASTQGDRNTIYF
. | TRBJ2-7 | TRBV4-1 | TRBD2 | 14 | TGCGCCAGCAGCCAACTAGCGGGCCTCTACGAGCAGTACTTC | CASSQLAGLYEQYF
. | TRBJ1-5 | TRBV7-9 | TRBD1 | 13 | TGTGCCACGAAAGACAGGGACAATCAGCCCCAGCATTTT | CATKDRDNQPQHF
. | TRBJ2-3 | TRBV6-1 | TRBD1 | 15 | TGTGCCAGCAACCGGGACAGGGGACCAACAGATACGCAGTATTTT | CASNRDRGPTDTQYF
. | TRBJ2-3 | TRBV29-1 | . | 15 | TGCAGCGTTGTATTCTGGACAGCGGTTTCGGATACGCAGTATTTT | CSVVFWTAVSDTQYF
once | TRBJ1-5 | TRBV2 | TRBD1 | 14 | TGTGCCACACTACAGGACAGGGGCAATCAGCCCCAGCATTTT | CATLQDRGNQPQHF
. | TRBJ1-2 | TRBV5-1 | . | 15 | TGCGCCAGCAGCTTGGTAGGTGCGGGGGACTATGGCTACACCTTC | CASSLVGAGDYGYTF
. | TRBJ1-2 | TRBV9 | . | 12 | TGTGCCAGCAGCGTAAATAGCGGTGGCTACACCTTC | CASSVNSGGYTF
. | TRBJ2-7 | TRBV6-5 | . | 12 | TGTGCCAGCAGTTACAAGGGAGACGAGCAGTACTTC | CASSYKGDEQYF
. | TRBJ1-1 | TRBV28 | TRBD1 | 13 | TGTGCCAGCAGTTTGACAGGGGTCACTGAAGCTTTCTTT | CASSLTGVTEAFF
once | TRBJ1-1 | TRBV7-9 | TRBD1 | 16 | TGTGCCAGCAGTCATTCACAGGGGGATTGGAACACTGAAGCTTTCTTT | CASSHSQGDWNTEAFF
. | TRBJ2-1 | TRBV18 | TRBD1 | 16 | TGTGCCAGCTCACCACCGGGACAGGGTTCCCACAATGAGCAGTTCTTC | CASSPPGQGSHNEQFF
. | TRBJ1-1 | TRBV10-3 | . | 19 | TGTGCCATCAGTGAGCCTAGGTTTATCTACAAAGCGAAATTCGCTGAAGCTTTCTTT | CAISEPRFIYKAKFAEAFF
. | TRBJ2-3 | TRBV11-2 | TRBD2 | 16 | TGTGCCAGCAGCAACCGACTAGCGGGAGGGCCAGATACGCAGTATTTT | CASSNRLAGGPDTQYF
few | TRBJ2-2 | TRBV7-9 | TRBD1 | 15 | TGTGCCAGCAGGACCGGGACAGGGGGCCCCGGGGAGCTGTTTTTT | CASRTGTGGPGELFF
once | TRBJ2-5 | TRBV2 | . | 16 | TGTGCCAGCAGTGAAAACCGGCAGGGTTTGGAAGAGACCCAGTACTTC | CASSENRQGLEETQYF
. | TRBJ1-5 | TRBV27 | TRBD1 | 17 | TGTGCCAGCAGTTTATCGCGGGGACAGGGGGGCAATCAGCCCCAGCATTTT | CASSLSRGQGGNQPQHF
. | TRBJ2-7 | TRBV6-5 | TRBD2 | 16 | TGTGCCAGCAGTTACTTGGGACTAGCGGGAGTAAACGAGCAGTACTTC | CASSYLGLAGVNEQYF
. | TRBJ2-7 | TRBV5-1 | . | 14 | TGCGCCAGCAGCTTGACGGGTGGAGGGGTCGAGCAGTACTTC | CASSLTGGGVEQYF
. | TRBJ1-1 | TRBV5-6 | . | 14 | TGTGCCAGCAGCTTGGAGCCGAGGGACACTGAAGCTTTCTTT | CASSLEPRDTEAFF
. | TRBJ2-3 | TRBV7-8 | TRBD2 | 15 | TGTGCCAGCAGCTTTAGCGGGAGTTGGGCAGATACGCAGTATTTT | CASSFSGSWADTQYF
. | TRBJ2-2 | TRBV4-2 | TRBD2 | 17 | TGTGCCAGCAGCCGGGGATGGGAGGGCCCGAACACCGGGGAGCTGTTTTTT | CASSRGWEGPNTGELFF
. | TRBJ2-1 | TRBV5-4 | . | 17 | TGTGCCAGCAGCTTGATCGGGGCGGGAATCTCCTACAATGAGCAGTTCTTC | CASSLIGAGISYNEQFF
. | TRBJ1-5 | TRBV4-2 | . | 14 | TGTGCCAGCAGCCAAGCCCGGACAGTGCAGCCCCAGCATTTT | CASSQARTVQPQHF
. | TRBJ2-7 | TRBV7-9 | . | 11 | TGTGCCAGCAGCCCCCTATCGGGGCAGTACTTC | CASSPLSGQYF
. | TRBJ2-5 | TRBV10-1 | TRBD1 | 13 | TGCGCCAGCAGTTTGGACAGGGGGGAGACCCAGTACTTC | CASSLDRGETQYF
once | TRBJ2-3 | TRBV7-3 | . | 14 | TGTGCCAGCAGCTTAAATTTGCACTCAGATACGCAGTATTTT | CASSLNLHSDTQYF
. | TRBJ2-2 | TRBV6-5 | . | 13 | TGTGCCAGCAGGGGGGCGGGCACCGGGGAGCTGTTTTTT | CASRGAGTGELFF
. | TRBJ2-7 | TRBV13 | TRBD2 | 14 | TGTGCCAGCAGCCTGACTAGCGGGATGAACGAGCAGTACTTC | CASSLTSGMNEQYF
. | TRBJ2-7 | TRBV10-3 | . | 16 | TGTGCCATCAGTGAGTCGGTTTCAGCGGCAGAACATAAGCAGTACTTC | CAISESVSAAEHKQYF
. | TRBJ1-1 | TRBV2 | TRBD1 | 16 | TGTGCCAGCAGCCCCGACAGGGCTCCTATGAACACTGAAGCTTTCTTT | CASSPDRAPMNTEAFF
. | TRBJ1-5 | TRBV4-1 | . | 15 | TGCGCCAGCAGCCAAGATGAGTATAGCAATCAGCCCCAGCATTTT | CASSQDEYSNQPQHF
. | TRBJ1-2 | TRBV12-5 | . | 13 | TGTGCGACCCGGTCAGGGAGGAACTATGGCTACACCTTC | CATRSGRNYGYTF
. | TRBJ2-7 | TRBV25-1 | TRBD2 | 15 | TGTGCCAGCAGCTCTCTAGCGGGAGCCATCAACGAGCAGTACTTC | CASSSLAGAINEQYF
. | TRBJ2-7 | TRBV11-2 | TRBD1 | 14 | TGTGCCAGCAGCTCCGCGGGACAGGGGGCCCCGCGGTACTTC | CASSSAGQGAPRYF
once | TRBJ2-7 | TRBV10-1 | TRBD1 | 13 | TGCGCCAGCAGTGACCGGACAGGGTACGAGCAGTACTTC | CASSDRTGYEQYF
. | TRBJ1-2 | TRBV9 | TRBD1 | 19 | TGTGCCAGCAGCCCTCGAACAATCCTGGGACAGCTAGGGGTCGGGGGCTACACCTTC | CASSPRTILGQLGVGGYTF
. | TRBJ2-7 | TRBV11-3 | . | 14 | TGTGCCAGCAGCTTAGTAGTAGCTGAAAACGAGCAGTACTTC | CASSLVVAENEQYF
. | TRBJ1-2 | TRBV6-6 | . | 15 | TGTGCCAGCAGTTACTCGACGGCACAGGATTATGGCTACACCTTC | CASSYSTAQDYGYTF
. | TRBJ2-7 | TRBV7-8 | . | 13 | TGTGCCAGCAGCTTAGGGACAGCCTACGAGCAGTACTTC | CASSLGTAYEQYF
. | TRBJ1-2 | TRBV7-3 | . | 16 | TGTGCCAGCAGCATCACCGGTGGGGCAGGCCCCTATGGCTACACCTTC | CASSITGGAGPYGYTF
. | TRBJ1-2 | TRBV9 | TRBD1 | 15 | TGTGCCAGCAGCAACCGGGACAGGGGGCAGGATGGCTACACCTTC | CASSNRDRGQDGYTF
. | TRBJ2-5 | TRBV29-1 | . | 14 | TGCAGCGGTCCCTGGGGGGAGGTACGGGAGACCCAGTACTTC | CSGPWGEVRETQYF
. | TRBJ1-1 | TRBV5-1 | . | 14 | TGCGCCAGTACCCGTAGCCCCGTGAACACTGAAGCTTTCTTT | CASTRSPVNTEAFF
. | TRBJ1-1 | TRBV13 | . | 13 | TGTGCCAGCAGCCTCACAGTGAACACTGAAGCTTTCTTT | CASSLTVNTEAFF
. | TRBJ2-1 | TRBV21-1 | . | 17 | TGTGCCAGCAGCCCAAGGGACCCCCGGGACAGTTACAATGAGCAGTTCTTC | CASSPRDPRDSYNEQFF
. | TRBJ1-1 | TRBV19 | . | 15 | TGTGCCAGTAGTATATACAGGGAAAAAGGCACTGAAGCTTTCTTT | CASSIYREKGTEAFF
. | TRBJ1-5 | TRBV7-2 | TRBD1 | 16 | TGTGCCAGCAGCTCGAGACAGGGAGGTGGCAATCAGCCCCAGCATTTT | CASSSRQGGGNQPQHF
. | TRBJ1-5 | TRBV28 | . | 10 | TGTGCCAGCTCGGGAGGGCCCCAGCATTTT | CASSGGPQHF
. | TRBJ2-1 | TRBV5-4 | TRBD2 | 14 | TGTGCCAGCAGTTCTAGCGGCTCCTACAATGAGCAGTTCTTC | CASSSSGSYNEQFF